Following are 15 T cell receptor beta chains from one sample sequenced in a study of CD8 T cells in Susac syndrome (dated by TCRdb to about 2019). Library creation used the immunoSEQ multiplex PCR assay. RNA was extracted using the RNeasy kit, and roughly 0.5 to 1 ug of the RNA was reverse transcribed with random hexamers. Starting from the raw public reads, TCRdb applied fastp trimming at Q25, assembled clones with MiXCR and retained in-frame beta chains. Rows matching on CDR3 protein sequence are summarized as one entry with the most common DNA and genes. The sample records a few hundred thousand distinct CDR3 sequences, 85% to 90% of which are singletons. Of the sample, 0.09% to 0.15% is held by the ten largest clones. The sample comprised CD8+ T cells from PBMCs. These receptors were obtained from a human donor with multiple sclerosis.

This clonotype was seen a handful of times. This chain uses TRBV6-5 with TRBJ1-2; 7 positions agree with TRBD1. V gave up 3 bases and J gave up 6 bases; unmatched junction bases: 4. CDR1 is MNHEY and CDR2 is SVGAGI in the germline V gene. This CDR3 comprises 13 residues. CDR3 region: CASSYYGTDGYTF. In DNA, the CDR3 is TGTGCCAGCAGTTATTATGGGACAGATGGCTACACCTTC.

The gene calls are TRBV15 and TRBJ1-6; 7 bases are a match to TRBD1. The CDR3 has 16 amino acids. V shed 5 bases and J 2 bases; nucleotides not matched to a gene: 6. Germline V lookup: CDR1 LNHNV, CDR2 YYDKDF (reference sequence). CDR3 sequence: CATSADRTTYNSPLHF. CDR3 bases: TGTGCCACCAGCGCGGACAGGACTACCTATAATTCACCCCTCCACTTT.

The chain joins TRBV4-1 to TRBJ1-4; D is uncertain. There are 15 residues in the CDR3. V was cut by 3 bases and J by 3 bases, with 11 bases left in between. The germline V gene has CDR1 MGHRA and CDR2 YSYEKL. The CDR3 sequence is CASSHSGEANEKLFF. CDR3 DNA: TGCGCCAGCAGCCACTCCGGGGAGGCTAATGAAAAACTGTTTTTT.

V is TRBV30 and J is TRBJ1-2; D is unclear. CDR3 length equals 12 residues. Trimming took off 2 bases at V and 10 bases at J, with 14 bases between the two ends. Germline CDR1 and CDR2: GTSNPN and SVGIG (reference sequence). The CDR3 nucleotides read TGTGCCTGGAGTTATTGGGTTGGGGACTACACCTTC. Translation gives CAWSYWVGDYTF.

The chain recombines TRBV5-1 with TRBJ2-1; 9 nucleotides align to TRBD2. Germline trimming cut 5 bases from V and 7 bases from J; bases unmatched to any gene: 4. Germline values: CDR1 SGHRS, CDR2 YFSETQ. CDR3 length: 13 residues. The CDR3 is CASRGTSRNEQFF. CDR3 nucleotides: TGCGCCAGCAGAGGGACTAGCAGGAATGAGCAGTTCTTC.

CDR3 in amino acids: CATLLTGAANEQFF. The CDR3 bases are TGTGCCACCCTCTTGACAGGGGCGGCCAATGAGCAGTTCTTC. The chain recombines TRBV27 with TRBJ2-1; TRBD1 agrees at 8 bases. The CDR3 has 14 residues. In germline, CDR1 is MNHEY, CDR2 SMNVEV (reference sequence). V dropped 10 bases and J dropped 6; count of bases not matched to a gene: 11.

J is TRBJ2-1 and V is TRBV3-1; D is perhaps TRBD2 (6 bases). V was cut by 4 bases and J by 7 bases, with 14 bases left in between. The CDR3 length is 14 residues. Germline-derived CDR1 and CDR2 are LGHDT and YNNKEL (reference sequence). CDR3 nucleotide sequence: TGTGCCAGCAGCCTTAGGAGGGGATTAAATGAGCAGTTCTTC. Encoded protein: CASSLRRGLNEQFF.

This clonotype appeared once. The CDR3 is CSVESVGTGANTNYGYTF. The CDR3 bases are TGCAGCGTTGAGTCTGTGGGGACAGGGGCCAATACTAACTATGGCTACACCTTC. The chain is built from TRBV29-1 and TRBJ1-2, with 10 positions matching TRBD1. The trim removed 3 bases at V and 0 bases at J, leaving 13 bases unmatched. The CDR3 has 18 residues. Germline-derived CDR1 and CDR2 are SQVTM and ANQGSEA.

The V call is TRBV6-1, the J call TRBJ2-1; 13 bases are a match to TRBD2. The CDR3 is 14 residues long. V lost 4 bases, J lost 6 bases, and 0 bases stayed unmatched. Per the germline V gene, CDR1 is MNHNS and CDR2 is SASEGT. The CDR3 region is CASSGTSGSNEQFF. In DNA form, the CDR3 reads TGTGCCAGCAGTGGGACTAGCGGGAGCAATGAGCAGTTCTTC.

The rearrangement uses TRBV6-5 and TRBJ1-1, with D uncertain. The CDR3 is 12 amino acids. V lost 6 bases, J lost 6 bases, and 11 bases lay in between. Germline V gives CDR1 MNHEY, CDR2 SVGAGI. The CDR3 sequence is CASSSEGSEAFF. The CDR3 DNA sequence: TGTGCCAGCAGCTCAGAGGGTTCTGAAGCTTTCTTT.

V is TRBV6-1 and J is TRBJ1-1, with no clear D. The V end lost 11 bases, the J end lost 8 bases, and 15 bases lay between the germline ends. The CDR3 loop spans 11 amino acids. Germline CDR1 MNHNS, CDR2 SASEGT. The CDR3 spells CAGLEGIEAFF. The CDR3 DNA reads as TGTGCCGGGTTAGAAGGGATAGAAGCTTTCTTT.

This chain links TRBV30 with TRBJ2-1; 7 nucleotides line up with TRBD1. Germline CDR1 GTSNPN, CDR2 SVGIG (reference sequence). Germline trimming cut 4 bases from V and 6 bases from J; bases unmatched to any gene: 6. The CDR3 is made up of 13 amino acids. The CDR3 loop is CAWTGTDPNEQFF. The CDR3 DNA sequence: TGTGCCTGGACCGGGACAGATCCCAATGAGCAGTTCTTC. The variable domain in full, with the rest retrieved from reference TRBV30 and TRBJ2-1, is SQTIHQWPATLVQPVGSPLSLECTVEGTSNPNLYWYRQAAGRGLQLLFYSVGIGQISSEVPQNLSASRPQDRQFILSSKKLLLSDSGFYLCAWTGTDPNEQFFGPGTRLTVL.

The chain joins TRBV13 to TRBJ1-2, with TRBD1 as a possible D gene (5 bases). There are 19 residues in the CDR3. CDR1 and CDR2 from the germline V gene are PRHDT and FYEKMQ (reference sequence). Deletions cut 1 base from V and 0 bases from J, with 21 bases between. The CDR3 loop reads CASSLVSLGGILANYGYTF. CDR3 bases: TGTGCCAGCAGCTTAGTGTCGCTCGGGGGTATTTTAGCTAACTATGGCTACACCTTC.

This clonotype was picked up a small number of times. The chain combines TRBV6-5 with TRBJ1-1, with unresolved D. CDR1 MNHEY and CDR2 SVGAGI come from the germline V gene. V was cut by 0 bases and J by 1 base, with 6 bases left in between. CDR3 length equals 14 residues. Here the CDR3 DNA reads TGTGCCAGCAGTTACTCTGAGGGGAACACTGAAGCTTTCTTT. Its protein product is CASSYSEGNTEAFF.

The rearrangement joins TRBV13 to TRBJ2-1; tentatively, D is TRBD1 (5 bases). The V end lost 5 bases, the J end lost 2 bases, and 10 bases lay between the germline ends. The germline gives CDR1 PRHDT, CDR2 FYEKMQ (reference sequence). This CDR3 contains 14 residues. The DNA for the CDR3 is TGTGCCAGCAGCCTGGAGACAGCCTACAATGAGCAGTTCTTC. This gives the protein CASSLETAYNEQFF.